The 4 T cell receptor beta chains below come from one sample, sequenced in a study of T-cell reconstitution after alpha-beta-depleted transplantation in children. A TCRbeta library incorporating unique molecular identifiers was prepared. TCRdb processed the PCR reads anew with MiXCR; each CDR3 protein has one entry. The sample lists 450,000 to 500,000 distinct CDR3 sequences; about an eighth were seen once. The sequenced sample was PBMCs from the stem cell graft donor, obtained from the stem cell graft. All receptors derive from a human donor who donated a stem cell graft to a child with combined immunodeficiency.

The chain couples TRBV11-2 to TRBJ2-5; D tentatively fits TRBD1 or TRBD2 (6 bases each). The germline V gene has CDR1 SGHAT and CDR2 FQNNGV. This CDR3 spans 14 amino acids. The V end was cut by 3 bases, the J end by 7 bases, with 15 bases between. CDR3 coding DNA: TGTGCCAGCAGCTTCGGGGGCGGGACCGGGACCCAGTACTTC. It is translated as CASSFGGGTGTQYF.

The genes are TRBV7-6 and TRBJ2-3, with 8 bases lining up with TRBD2. Germline CDR1 and CDR2: SGHVS and FNYEAQ. V shed 3 bases, J shed 4 bases, and the junction held 12 bases outside the gene matches. This CDR3 is 17 amino acids long. CDR3 amino acids: CASSFKGIAGRADTQYF. The CDR3 bases are TGTGCCAGCAGCTTTAAGGGGATAGCGGGGAGGGCAGATACGCAGTATTTT.

This clonotype has only a few counts. The rearrangement uses TRBV12-3 or TRBV12-4 and TRBJ2-2; 11 nucleotides align to TRBD1. The CDR3 contains 16 residues. Trimming at V came to 6 bases and at J to 4 bases, leaving 7 bases not matched to a gene. DNA for the CDR3: TGTGCCAGCAGCACGCCCGGGACAGGGGGCACCGGGGAGCTGTTTTTT. This translates into CASSTPGTGGTGELFF.

This clonotype was recorded a few times. Compared with germline, one end of the junction differs, possibly owing to a read error. This chain uses TRBV12-3 or TRBV12-4 with TRBJ2-7; the D gene is possibly TRBD1 (5 bases). This CDR3 is built from 18 residues. Here the CDR3 DNA reads TGTACCAGCAGTTGGCCCCCCCACTTACAGGTCACCTCCTACGAGCAGTACTTC. Its protein is CTSSWPPHLQVTSYEQYF.